This T cell receptor beta chain derives from a study of OX40 agonist ivuxolimab in advanced cancers. V lost 4 bases and J lost 8; bases outside the gene matches: 6. The germline V gene has CDR1 SGHTS and CDR2 YDEGEE. The CDR3 is 15 amino acids. Patients who had autoimmune disease history or got systemic immunosuppression were left out. At baseline, cycle 4 day 1, and cycle 7 day 1, blood was sampled. Assay: immunoSEQ multiplex PCR; the TCRdb copy retains only in-frame clones and omits some. The table shows over 50,000 clones, with 88% occurring only once. Turning to this clone: Its matching antigen is unknown.

Regarding the study as a whole: Some of the lowest clonal expansion was seen in partial responders at 0.1-3.0 mg/kg.

The V gene is TRBV5-8, the J gene TRBJ2-1, with 13 bases aligning to TRBD2. This TCR was sampled from an adult with an advanced solid tumor such as melanoma, head and neck, liver or kidney cancer. This specimen was CD4+ or CD8+ T cells sorted from blood, taken in a trial of the OX40 agonist ivuxolimab. CDR3 loop: CASSAGLAGRDEQFF. The CDR3 DNA sequence: TGTGCCAGCAGCGCGGGACTAGCGGGGCGGGATGAGCAGTTCTTC.